The 20 T cell receptor beta chains given below trace back to one sample, sequenced in a study of blood T cell repertoires in COVID-19. The table came from immunoSEQ multiplex PCR; TCRdb's copy has only in-frame clones and leaves some out. The table lists about 33,000 clones, 87% of them singletons, with 20% in the top ten. Sequences were obtained from peripheral blood. These receptors all come from a man between 60 and 70 years old with acute or convalescent COVID-19.

The chain couples TRBV6-1 to TRBJ2-1; 7 bases map to TRBD2. V gave up 1 base and J gave up 3 bases; unmatched junction bases: 6. This CDR3 is 16 amino acids long. Germline values: CDR1 MNHNS, CDR2 SASEGT. CDR3 region: CASSEGGGGNYNEQFF. Written as DNA, the CDR3 is TGTGCCAGCAGTGAAGGAGGCGGGGGAAACTACAATGAGCAGTTCTTC.

The rearrangement joins TRBV25-1 to TRBJ2-1, with 8 bases that match TRBD1. V trimming: 6 bases; J trimming: 5 bases; junction bases outside the gene matches: 9. This CDR3 is built from 15 residues. The germline V gene encodes CDR1 MGHDK and CDR2 SYGVNS. Here the CDR3 reads CASSDDRGFHNEQFF. The CDR3, as DNA: TGTGCCAGCAGCGATGACAGGGGATTTCACAATGAGCAGTTCTTC.

This clone turned up a few times. The chain employs TRBV28 and TRBJ1-4; 7 nucleotides line up with TRBD1. With V trimmed by 4 bases and J by 5 bases, 7 bases remained unmatched. Germline assignment: CDR1 MDHEN and CDR2 SYDVKM. The CDR3 is 15 residues long. CDR3 sequence: CASSSTGTYNEKLFF. The CDR3 DNA follows: TGTGCCAGCAGTTCGACAGGGACCTACAATGAAAAACTGTTTTTT.

J is TRBJ1-6 and V is TRBV5-1, with TRBD1 matching over 9 bases. The CDR3 loop spans 14 amino acids. V dropped 4 bases and J dropped 10; count of bases not matched to a gene: 6. CDR1 is SGHRS and CDR2 is YFSETQ in the germline V gene. CDR3 protein: CASSTQGAGSPLHF. The CDR3 nucleotides are TGCGCCAGCAGCACACAGGGGGCAGGGTCACCCCTCCACTTT.

J is TRBJ2-7 and V is TRBV18, with a possible D match to TRBD1 (6 bases). The germline V gene has CDR1 KGHSH and CDR2 LQKENI. The CDR3 covers 14 residues. Trimming took 2 bases from V and 2 from J, leaving 10 bases between them. The CDR3 reads CASSPGGYAYEQYV. The DNA for the CDR3 is TGTGCCAGCTCACCAGGGGGCTACGCCTACGAGCAGTACGTC.

J is TRBJ1-5 and V is TRBV2; TRBD1 agrees at 8 bases. The CDR3 has 14 amino acids. The germline V gene has CDR1 SNHLY and CDR2 FYNNEI. Trimming took 8 bases from V and 6 from J; bases not matched to a gene: 9. CDR3 in amino acids: CASQEDRDGQPQHF. DNA for the CDR3: TGTGCCAGCCAAGAGGACAGGGATGGTCAGCCCCAGCATTTT.

This clone occurred once. V is TRBV5-5 and J is TRBJ2-1; 16 bases fit TRBD2. The CDR3 totals 18 residues. CDR1 is SGHKS, CDR2 YYEKEE, per germline (reference sequence). V dropped 6 bases and J dropped 5; count of bases not matched to a gene: 11. CDR3 nucleotide sequence: TGTGCCAGCACTCTAGGGGGGACTAGCGGGAGGGCCCACAATGAGCAGTTCTTC. Residues: CASTLGGTSGRAHNEQFF.

V is TRBV5-6 and J is TRBJ2-3, with a tentative D call TRBD1 (5 bases). The CDR3 length is 15 residues. Germline CDR1 reads SGHDT; CDR2 reads YYEEEE. V was trimmed by 0 bases and J by 5 bases, leaving 13 bases between them. CDR3 DNA: TGTGCCAGCAGCTTGGTCTCCCCGCAGGGAGATACGCAGTATTTT. Translating it yields CASSLVSPQGDTQYF.

The chain is built from TRBV5-1 and TRBJ1-2; maybe TRBD1 (6 bases). Trimming took 4 bases from V and 0 from J, leaving 10 bases between them. The germline CDR1 and CDR2 sequences are SGHRS and YFSETQ. This CDR3 region has 14 residues. CDR3 residues: CASSPRTANYGYTF. In DNA form, the CDR3 reads TGCGCCAGCAGCCCAAGGACAGCTAACTATGGCTACACCTTC.

V gene TRBV4-3 combines with J gene TRBJ1-3; possible D gene TRBD1, 5 bases. Germline assignment: CDR1 LGHNA and CDR2 YSLEER. The CDR3 has 15 residues. The V end lost 1 base, the J end lost 3 bases, and 10 bases lay between the germline ends. CDR3 in amino acids: CASSQGTGFGNTIYF. The CDR3 nucleotides read TGCGCCAGCAGCCAAGGTACAGGATTTGGAAACACCATATATTTT.

V and J are TRBV7-2 and TRBJ2-2; TRBD1 might be the D (5 bases). V was trimmed by 4 bases and J by 7 bases, leaving 16 bases between them. From germline, CDR1 is SGHTA and CDR2 FQGNSA. The CDR3 consists of 15 residues. CDR3 sequence reads: CASSSLPMGLGELFF. For the CDR3, the DNA is TGTGCCAGCAGCTCCCTCCCTATGGGGCTCGGGGAGCTGTTTTTT.

V is TRBV5-1 and J is TRBJ1-4; 7 nucleotides match TRBD1. The CDR3 has 14 residues. V lost 4 bases, J lost 8 bases, and 8 bases stayed unmatched. Germline lookup yields CDR1 SGHRS and CDR2 YFSETQ. The CDR3 here is CASSPSRGEEKLFF. The CDR3 DNA sequence: TGCGCCAGCAGCCCGTCCAGGGGGGAGGAAAAACTGTTTTTT.

The chain links TRBV24-1 to TRBJ2-3; TRBD1 matches 8 bases. Germline V CDR1 and CDR2: KGHDR, SFDVKD. This CDR3 region has 14 residues. The ends lost 8 bases at V and 3 bases at J; junction bases unmatched: 6. In DNA, the CDR3 is TGTGCCACCAACCTTGGACAGGGAACAGATACGCAGTATTTT. Encoded protein: CATNLGQGTDTQYF.

The chain recombines TRBV27 with TRBJ2-7, with TRBD2 identical over 11 bases. Germline values: CDR1 MNHEY, CDR2 SMNVEV (reference sequence). This CDR3 comprises 16 residues. The trim removed 0 bases at V and 9 bases at J, leaving 10 bases unmatched. DNA of the CDR3: TGTGCCAGCAGTTTATCTGTAACTAGCGGGAGATCGGGGCAGTACTTC. Its translation is CASSLSVTSGRSGQYF.

This chain joins TRBV5-1 and TRBJ2-7; possible D gene TRBD1, 5 bases. CDR3 length: 13 amino acids. V was clipped by 1 base and J by 3 bases, with 8 bases between them. Germline-derived CDR1 and CDR2 are SGHRS and YFSETQ. DNA of the CDR3: TGCGCCAGCAGCTTGCGACAGAACTACGAGCAGTACTTC. Encoded protein: CASSLRQNYEQYF.

In its sample, this clone was seen a few times. The CDR3 is CASSSHQGSNQPQHF. The CDR3 nucleotides are TGTGCCAGCAGCTCCCACCAGGGGAGTAATCAGCCCCAGCATTTT. The rearrangement joins TRBV9 to TRBJ1-5, with a possible D match to TRBD1 (6 bases). V lost 4 bases, J lost 4 bases, and 15 bases lay in between. The CDR3 covers 15 residues. Germline CDR1 reads SGDLS; CDR2 reads YYNGEE.

The DNA of the CDR3 is TGCGCCAGCAGCGATCCGGGACAGGGAATTCAAACTGAAGCTTTCTTT. Amino acids: CASSDPGQGIQTEAFF. This rearrangement joins TRBV5-1 to TRBJ1-1; 9 bases line up with TRBD1. CDR1 is SGHRS, CDR2 YFSETQ, per germline. CDR3 length: 16 amino acids. The V gene end was trimmed by 4 bases and the J gene end by 5 bases; junction bases not matched to a gene: 12.

The chain links TRBV4-3 to TRBJ2-2, with TRBD1 matching 7 bases. Trimming removed 3 bases from V and 8 bases from J; junction bases left unmatched: 6. This CDR3 comprises 14 residues. CDR1 and CDR2 (germline): LGHNA, YSLEER. The CDR3 loop is CASSHDRVMGELFF. CDR3 coding DNA: TGCGCCAGCAGCCACGACAGGGTAATGGGGGAGCTGTTTTTT.

The chain couples TRBV7-9 to TRBJ1-1; TRBD1 matches at 7 bases. CDR1 and CDR2 from the germline V gene are SEHNR and FQNEAQ (reference sequence). The CDR3 runs 14 residues. V was clipped by 5 bases and J by 1 base; unmatched bases: 4. The CDR3 region is CASSPRDRNTEAFF. The CDR3 DNA follows: TGTGCCAGCAGCCCTAGGGACAGGAACACTGAAGCTTTCTTT.

The rearrangement joins TRBV6-4 to TRBJ1-5; no clear D. The CDR3 loop spans 17 amino acids. Germline lookup yields CDR1 MRHNA and CDR2 SNTAGT. V lost 2 bases and J 6 bases, leaving 20 bases between the germline ends. The CDR3 here is CASSDPSRGGPSQPQHF. The CDR3 coding sequence is TGTGCCAGCAGTGACCCCAGCCGGGGAGGCCCAAGTCAGCCCCAGCATTTT.